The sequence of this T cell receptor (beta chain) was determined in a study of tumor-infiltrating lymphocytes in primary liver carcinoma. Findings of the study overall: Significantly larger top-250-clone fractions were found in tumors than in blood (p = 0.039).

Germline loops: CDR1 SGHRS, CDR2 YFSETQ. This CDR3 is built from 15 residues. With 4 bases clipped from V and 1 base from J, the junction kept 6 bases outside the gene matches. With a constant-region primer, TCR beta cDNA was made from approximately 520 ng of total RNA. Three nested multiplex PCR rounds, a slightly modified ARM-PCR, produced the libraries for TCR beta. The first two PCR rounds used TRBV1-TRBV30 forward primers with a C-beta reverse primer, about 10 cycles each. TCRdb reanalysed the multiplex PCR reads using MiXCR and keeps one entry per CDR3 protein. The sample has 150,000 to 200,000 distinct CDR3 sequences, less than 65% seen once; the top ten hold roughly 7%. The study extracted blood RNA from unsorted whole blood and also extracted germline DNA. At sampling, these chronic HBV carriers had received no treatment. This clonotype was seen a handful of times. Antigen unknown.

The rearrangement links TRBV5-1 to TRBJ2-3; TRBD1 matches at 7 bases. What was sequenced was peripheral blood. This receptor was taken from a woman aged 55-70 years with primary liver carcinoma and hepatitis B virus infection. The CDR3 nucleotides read TGCGCCAGCAGCCCGAGGGGGCCCGGCACAGATACGCAGTATTTT. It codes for CASSPRGPGTDTQYF.